This is a list of T cell receptor beta chains from one sample in a study of T cells in Graves' hyperthyroidism and ophthalmopathy. TCRdb analysed the multiplex PCR reads with MiXCR anew, one entry per CDR3 protein. The sample includes almost 500,000 distinct CDR3 sequences, under 25% of them seen just once. The sequencing input was blood. The receptors here all came from a woman aged 70 to 79 with Graves' ophthalmopathy. Each CDR3 is given with its conserved first and last residue. Fields, in order: J gene, V gene, D gene, clone size, CDR3 DNA, CDR3 protein. A D gene is named only where the DNA matches it firmly. Some rows have no size entry. The others give once, few or many, or a class for an expanded clone.

TRBJ2-2,TRBV2,TRBD2,NA,TGTGCCACTCGGGGTGGGGGGGCCGGGGAGCTGTTTTTT,CATRGGGAGELFF
TRBJ2-5,TRBV30,NA,NA,TGTGCCTGGAGTCACAGGGTTGGAGAGACCCAGTACTTC,CAWSHRVGETQYF
TRBJ2-1,TRBV20-1,TRBD1,many,TGCAGTGCTCTAAGTGATCGGGACAGGGGGTTCGATGAGCAGTTCTTC,CSALSDRDRGFDEQFF
TRBJ2-5,TRBV10-1,TRBD1,few,TGCGCCAGCAGTGAGCTAGGGACAGAAGAGACCCAGTACTTC,CASSELGTEETQYF
TRBJ1-1,TRBV10-3,TRBD1,many,TGTGCCATCAGGGAGGACAGGGAGGTCACTGAAGCTTTCTTT,CAIREDREVTEAFF
TRBJ2-7,TRBV6-2/TRBV6-3,NA,NA,TGTGCCAGCAGTTACTTACCGTTCGGAGAAGCGGAGTCCTGCGAGCAGTACTTC,CASSYLPFGEAESCEQYF
TRBJ2-2,TRBV10-3,TRBD2,NA,TGTGCCATCAGACCTAGCGGGAGTCACGGGGAGCTGTTTTTT,CAIRPSGSHGELFF
TRBJ2-3,TRBV7-9,NA,few,TGTGCCAGCAGCTTAGCATGGGGGTCAGATACGCAGTATTTT,CASSLAWGSDTQYF
TRBJ2-3,TRBV6-1,TRBD1,NA,TGTGCCAGCAGTCCCCGGACAGGTTTCACAGATACGCAGTATTTT,CASSPRTGFTDTQYF
TRBJ2-3,TRBV6-1,TRBD2,NA,TGTGCCAGCAGGGAAGCGGGAGTCGGAACAGATACGCAGTATTTT,CASREAGVGTDTQYF
TRBJ1-1,TRBV6-2/TRBV6-3,TRBD1,NA,TGTGCCAGCAGTTACGCGGGAGGGGACAGGGGGAGAGAAGCTTTCTTT,CASSYAGGDRGREAFF
TRBJ2-1,TRBV20-1,TRBD1,few,TGCAGTGCCCGACAGGGGGTAGGAACCTACAATGAGCAGTTCTTC,CSARQGVGTYNEQFF
TRBJ1-2,TRBV12-5,TRBD1,many,TGTGCTAGTGGTTTCGCCCGGGACAGGGAAAATGGCTACACCTTC,CASGFARDRENGYTF
TRBJ1-5,TRBV12-5,NA,many,TGTGCTAGTGGTTTGGCCCGAGATCAGCCCCAGCATTTT,CASGLARDQPQHF
TRBJ1-2,TRBV27,TRBD1,many,TGTGCCAGCAGTCAACTAGGACAGGGGCGGGGCTATGGCTACACCTTC,CASSQLGQGRGYGYTF